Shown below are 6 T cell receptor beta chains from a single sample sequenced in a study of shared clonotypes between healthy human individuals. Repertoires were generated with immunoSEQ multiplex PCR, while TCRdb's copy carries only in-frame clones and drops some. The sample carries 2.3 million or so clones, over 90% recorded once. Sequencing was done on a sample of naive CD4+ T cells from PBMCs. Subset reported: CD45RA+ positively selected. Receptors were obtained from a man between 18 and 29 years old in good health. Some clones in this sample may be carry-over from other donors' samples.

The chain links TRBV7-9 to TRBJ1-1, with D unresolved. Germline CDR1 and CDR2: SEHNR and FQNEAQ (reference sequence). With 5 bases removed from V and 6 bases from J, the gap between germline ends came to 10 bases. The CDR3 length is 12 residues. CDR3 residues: CASSPTWAEAFF. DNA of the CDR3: TGTGCCAGCAGCCCGACCTGGGCTGAAGCTTTCTTT.

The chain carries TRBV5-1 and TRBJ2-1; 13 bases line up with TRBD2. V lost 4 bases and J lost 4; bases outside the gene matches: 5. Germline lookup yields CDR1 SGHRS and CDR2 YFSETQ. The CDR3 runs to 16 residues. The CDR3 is CASSRGLAGPYNEQFF. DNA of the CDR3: TGCGCCAGCAGCCGGGGACTAGCGGGACCTTACAATGAGCAGTTCTTC.

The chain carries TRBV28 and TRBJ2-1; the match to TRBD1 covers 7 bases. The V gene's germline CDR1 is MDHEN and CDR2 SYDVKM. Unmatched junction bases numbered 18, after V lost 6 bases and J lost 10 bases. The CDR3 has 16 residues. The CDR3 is CASRRTSGTVSEEQFF. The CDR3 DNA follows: TGTGCCAGCAGACGCACCTCCGGGACAGTATCGGAGGAGCAGTTCTTC.

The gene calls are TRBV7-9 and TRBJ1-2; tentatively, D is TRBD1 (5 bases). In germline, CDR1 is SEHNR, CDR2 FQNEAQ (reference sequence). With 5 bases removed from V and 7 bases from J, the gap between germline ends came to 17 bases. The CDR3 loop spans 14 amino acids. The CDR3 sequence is CASSDRDFRGGYTF. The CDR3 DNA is TGTGCCAGCAGCGACCGGGACTTCAGAGGTGGCTACACCTTC.

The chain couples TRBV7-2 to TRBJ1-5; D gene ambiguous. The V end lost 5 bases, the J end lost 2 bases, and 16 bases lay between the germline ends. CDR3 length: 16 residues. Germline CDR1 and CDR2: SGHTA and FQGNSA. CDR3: CASSPSGRGGNQPQHF. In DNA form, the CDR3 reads TGTGCCAGCAGCCCCTCCGGTCGGGGTGGCAATCAGCCCCAGCATTTT.

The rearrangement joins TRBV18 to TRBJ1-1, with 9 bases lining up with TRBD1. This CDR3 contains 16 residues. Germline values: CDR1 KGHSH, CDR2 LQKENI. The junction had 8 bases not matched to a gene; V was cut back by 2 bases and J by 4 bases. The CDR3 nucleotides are TGTGCCAGCTCACCAGCGGGGGACAGGGTGGCCACTGAAGCTTTCTTT. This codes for CASSPAGDRVATEAFF.